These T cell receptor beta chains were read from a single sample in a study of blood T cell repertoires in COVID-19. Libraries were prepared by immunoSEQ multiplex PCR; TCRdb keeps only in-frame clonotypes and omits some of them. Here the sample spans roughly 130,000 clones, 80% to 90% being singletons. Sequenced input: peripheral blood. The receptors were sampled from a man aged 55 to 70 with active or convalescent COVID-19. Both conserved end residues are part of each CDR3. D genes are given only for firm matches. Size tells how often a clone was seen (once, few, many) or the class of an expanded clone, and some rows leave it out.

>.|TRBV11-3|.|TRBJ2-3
TGTGCCAGCAGCTTGGACAGAGACACAGATACGCAGTATTTT
CASSLDRDTDTQYF
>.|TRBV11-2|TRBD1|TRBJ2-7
TGTGCCAGCAGCCAAATAGGACAGGGCCGAGGGCAGTACTTC
CASSQIGQGRGQYF
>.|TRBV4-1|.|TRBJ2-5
TGCGCCAGCAGCCAAGACGCGAGCAGGAGGTACGAGACCCAGTACTTC
CASSQDASRRYETQYF
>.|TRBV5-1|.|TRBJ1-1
TGCGCCAGCAGCTTGGGTGTCGCAGGGGTTACTGAAGCTTTCTTT
CASSLGVAGVTEAFF
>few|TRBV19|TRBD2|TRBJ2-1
TGTGCCAGTAGTATGCCCGGGAGGGTCGATGAGCAGTTCTTC
CASSMPGRVDEQFF
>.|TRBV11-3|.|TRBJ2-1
TGTGCCAGCAGCCGATCCCGGGGGTCCTACAATGAGCAGTTCTTC
CASSRSRGSYNEQFF
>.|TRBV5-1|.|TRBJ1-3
TGCGCCAGCAGCTTGGACAGGGGAAACACCATATATTTT
CASSLDRGNTIYF
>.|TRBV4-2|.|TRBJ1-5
TGTGCCAGCAGCCAAGACGAGACGTTAAGGGGTCAGCCCCAGCATTTT
CASSQDETLRGQPQHF
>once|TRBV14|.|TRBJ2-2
TGTGCCAGCAGCCCCGCGGGGAGCGGGACCGGGGAGCTGTTTTTT
CASSPAGSGTGELFF
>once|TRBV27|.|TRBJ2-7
TGTGCCAGCAGTTTAGGCAGGGGCGAGCAGTACTTC
CASSLGRGEQYF
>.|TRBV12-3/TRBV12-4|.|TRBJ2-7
TGTGCCAGCAGTTTCGACTCGCCCTACGAGCAGTACTTC
CASSFDSPYEQYF
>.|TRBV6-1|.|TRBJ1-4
TGTGCCAGCAGTGAAGCGGACATCCGTAATGAAAAACTGTTTTTT
CASSEADIRNEKLFF
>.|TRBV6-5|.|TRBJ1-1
TGTGCCAGCAGTTCCCGATCAGGGAACACTGAAGCTTTCTTT
CASSSRSGNTEAFF
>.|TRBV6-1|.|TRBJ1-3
TGTGCCAGCAGTGAATGGGGAGGGGGAGCTGGAAACACCATATATTTT
CASSEWGGGAGNTIYF
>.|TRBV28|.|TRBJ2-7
TGTGCCAGCAGTTACCAGGAGCAGTACTTC
CASSYQEQYF
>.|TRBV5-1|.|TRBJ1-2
TGCGCCAGCAGCTTGGGAGGCTATGGCTACACCTTC
CASSLGGYGYTF
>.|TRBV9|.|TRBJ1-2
TGTGCCAGCAGCGTAGGGGGAGATAACTATGGCTACACCTTC
CASSVGGDNYGYTF
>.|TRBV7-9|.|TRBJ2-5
TGTGCCAGCATCAATGGAGGGTTGGAGACCCAGTACTTC
CASINGGLETQYF